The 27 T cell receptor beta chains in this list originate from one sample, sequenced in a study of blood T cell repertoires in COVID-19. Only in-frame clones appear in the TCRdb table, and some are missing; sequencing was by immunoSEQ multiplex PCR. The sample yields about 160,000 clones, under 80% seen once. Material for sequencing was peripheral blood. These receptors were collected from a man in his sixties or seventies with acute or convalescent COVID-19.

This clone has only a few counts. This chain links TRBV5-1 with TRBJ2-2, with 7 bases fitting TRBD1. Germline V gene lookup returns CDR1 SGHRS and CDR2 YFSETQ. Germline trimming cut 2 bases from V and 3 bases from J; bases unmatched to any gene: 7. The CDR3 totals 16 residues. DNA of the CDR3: TGCGCCAGCAGCTTATCTCCGGGACAGCACACCGGGGAGCTGTTTTTT. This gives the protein CASSLSPGQHTGELFF.

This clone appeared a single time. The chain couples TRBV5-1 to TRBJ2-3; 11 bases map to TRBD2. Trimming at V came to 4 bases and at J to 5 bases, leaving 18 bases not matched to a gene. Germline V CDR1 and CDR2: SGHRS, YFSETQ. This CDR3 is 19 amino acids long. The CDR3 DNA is TGCGCCAGCAGCAAGGTTCCGGTAGCGGGGGGGCCCCGAGGAGATACGCAGTATTTT. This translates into CASSKVPVAGGPRGDTQYF.

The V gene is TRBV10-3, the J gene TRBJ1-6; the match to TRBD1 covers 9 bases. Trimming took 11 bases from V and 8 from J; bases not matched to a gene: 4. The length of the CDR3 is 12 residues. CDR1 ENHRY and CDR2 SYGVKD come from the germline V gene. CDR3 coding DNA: TGTGCCTCGACAGGGGGGGATTCACCCCTCCACTTT. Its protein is CASTGGDSPLHF.

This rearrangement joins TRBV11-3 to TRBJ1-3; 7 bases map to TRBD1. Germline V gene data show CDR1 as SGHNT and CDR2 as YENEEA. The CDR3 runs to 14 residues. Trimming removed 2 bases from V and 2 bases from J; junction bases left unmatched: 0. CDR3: CASSLQGAGNTIYF. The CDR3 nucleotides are TGTGCCAGCAGCTTACAGGGGGCTGGAAACACCATATATTTT.

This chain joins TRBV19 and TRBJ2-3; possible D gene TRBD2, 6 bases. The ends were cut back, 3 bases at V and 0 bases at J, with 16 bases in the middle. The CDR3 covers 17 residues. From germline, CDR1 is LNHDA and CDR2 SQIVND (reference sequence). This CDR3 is CASSIRASGRSTDTQYF. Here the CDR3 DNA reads TGTGCCAGTAGTATTAGAGCCAGCGGGCGAAGCACAGATACGCAGTATTTT.

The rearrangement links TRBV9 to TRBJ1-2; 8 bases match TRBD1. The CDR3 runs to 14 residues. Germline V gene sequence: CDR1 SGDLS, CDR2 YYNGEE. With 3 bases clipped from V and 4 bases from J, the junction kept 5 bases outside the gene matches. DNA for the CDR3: TGTGCCAGCAGCGCCGAGGGACAGGCCTATGGCTACACCTTC. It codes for CASSAEGQAYGYTF.

The DNA for the CDR3 is TGTGCCAGCAGCGTAGCTGGGGTCCTAGCGGGGCTGAGCACAGATACGCAGTATTTT. It encodes CASSVAGVLAGLSTDTQYF. The chain links TRBV9 to TRBJ2-3, with 9 bases aligning to TRBD2. V trimming: 0 bases; J trimming: 0 bases; junction bases outside the gene matches: 11. The CDR3 spans 19 residues. Germline CDR1 reads SGDLS; CDR2 reads YYNGEE.

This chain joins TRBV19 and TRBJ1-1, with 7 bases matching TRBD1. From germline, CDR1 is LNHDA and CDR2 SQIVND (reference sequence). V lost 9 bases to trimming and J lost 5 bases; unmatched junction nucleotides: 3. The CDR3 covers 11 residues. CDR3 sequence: CASQQGTEAFF. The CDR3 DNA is TGTGCCAGCCAACAGGGGACTGAAGCTTTCTTT.

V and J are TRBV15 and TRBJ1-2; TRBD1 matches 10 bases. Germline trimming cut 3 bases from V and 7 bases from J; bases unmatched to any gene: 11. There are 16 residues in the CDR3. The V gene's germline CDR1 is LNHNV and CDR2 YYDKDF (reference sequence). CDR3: CATSREAGTGAGGYTF. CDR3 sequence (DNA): TGTGCCACCAGCAGGGAGGCCGGGACAGGGGCTGGTGGCTACACCTTC.

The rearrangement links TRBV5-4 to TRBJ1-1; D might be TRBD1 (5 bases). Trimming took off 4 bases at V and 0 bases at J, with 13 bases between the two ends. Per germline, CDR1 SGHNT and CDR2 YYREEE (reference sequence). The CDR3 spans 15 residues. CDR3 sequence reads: CASSPRGRVNTEAFF. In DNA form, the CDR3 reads TGTGCCAGCAGCCCTCGGGGGAGGGTGAACACTGAAGCTTTCTTT.

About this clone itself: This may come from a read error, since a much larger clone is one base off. CDR3 sequence: CASSRDIYGYTF. The DNA of the CDR3 is TGTGCCAGCAGCCGGGACATCTATGGCTACACCTTC. The rearrangement uses TRBV5-5 and TRBJ1-2; D perhaps matches TRBD1 (6 bases). This CDR3 is built from 12 residues. The V gene's germline CDR1 is SGHKS and CDR2 YYEKEE (reference sequence). V was pared by 4 bases and J by 4 bases, with 8 bases between.

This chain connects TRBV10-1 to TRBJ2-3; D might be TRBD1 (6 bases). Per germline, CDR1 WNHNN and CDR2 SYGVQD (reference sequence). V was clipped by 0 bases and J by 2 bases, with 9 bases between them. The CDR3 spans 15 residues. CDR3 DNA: TGCGCCAGCAGTGAGTCTCGGGACAACACAGATACGCAGTATTTT. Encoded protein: CASSESRDNTDTQYF.

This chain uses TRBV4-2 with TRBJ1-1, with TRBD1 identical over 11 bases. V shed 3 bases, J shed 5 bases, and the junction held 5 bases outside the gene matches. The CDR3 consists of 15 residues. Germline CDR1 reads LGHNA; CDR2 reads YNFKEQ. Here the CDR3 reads CASSQSGQGATEAFF. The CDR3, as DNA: TGTGCCAGCAGCCAGTCCGGACAGGGGGCAACTGAAGCTTTCTTT.

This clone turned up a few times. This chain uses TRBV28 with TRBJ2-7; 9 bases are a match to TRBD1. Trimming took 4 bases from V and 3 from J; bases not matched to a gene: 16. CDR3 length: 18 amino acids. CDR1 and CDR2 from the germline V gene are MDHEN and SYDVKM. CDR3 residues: CASSSPGQGRILVYEQYF. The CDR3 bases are TGTGCCAGCAGTTCTCCGGGACAGGGAAGAATTTTGGTCTACGAGCAGTACTTC.

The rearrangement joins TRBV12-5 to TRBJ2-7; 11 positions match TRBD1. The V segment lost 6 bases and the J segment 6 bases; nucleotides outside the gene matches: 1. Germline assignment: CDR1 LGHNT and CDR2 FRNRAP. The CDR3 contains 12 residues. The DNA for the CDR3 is TGTGCTAGTGGGGACAGGGGGCCCGAGCAGTACTTC. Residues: CASGDRGPEQYF.

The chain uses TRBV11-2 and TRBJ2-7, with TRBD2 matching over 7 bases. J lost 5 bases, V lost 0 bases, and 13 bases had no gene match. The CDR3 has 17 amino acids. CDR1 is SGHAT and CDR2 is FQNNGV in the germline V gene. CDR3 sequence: CASSLEGRVLAVHEQYF. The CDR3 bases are TGTGCCAGCAGCTTAGAGGGGAGGGTTCTAGCGGTCCACGAGCAGTACTTC.

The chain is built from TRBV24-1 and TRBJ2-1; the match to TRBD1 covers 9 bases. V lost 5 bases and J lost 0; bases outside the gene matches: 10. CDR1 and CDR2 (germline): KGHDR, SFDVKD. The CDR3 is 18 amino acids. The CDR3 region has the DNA TGTGCCACCAGTGGGACAGGGGTTTTGGGGAGCTCCTACAATGAGCAGTTCTTC. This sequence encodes CATSGTGVLGSSYNEQFF.

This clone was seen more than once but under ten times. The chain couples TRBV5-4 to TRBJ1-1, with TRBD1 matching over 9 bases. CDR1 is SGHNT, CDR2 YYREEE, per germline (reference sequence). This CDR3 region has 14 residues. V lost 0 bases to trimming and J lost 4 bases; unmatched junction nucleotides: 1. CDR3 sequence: CASSLVTGGTEAFF. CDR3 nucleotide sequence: TGTGCCAGCAGCTTGGTGACAGGGGGCACTGAAGCTTTCTTT.

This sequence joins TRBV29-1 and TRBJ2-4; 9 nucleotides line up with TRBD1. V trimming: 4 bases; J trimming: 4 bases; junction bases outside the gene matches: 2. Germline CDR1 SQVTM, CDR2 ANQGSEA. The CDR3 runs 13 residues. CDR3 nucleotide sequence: TGCAGCGTTGGAGGGACAGGGAAAAACATTCAGTACTTC. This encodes CSVGGTGKNIQYF.

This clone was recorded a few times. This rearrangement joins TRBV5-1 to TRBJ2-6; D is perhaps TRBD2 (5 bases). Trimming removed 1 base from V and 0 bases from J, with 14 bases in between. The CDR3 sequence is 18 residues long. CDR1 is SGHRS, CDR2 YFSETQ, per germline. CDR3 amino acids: CASSLNVPAASGANVLTF. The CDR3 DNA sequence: TGCGCCAGCAGCTTGAATGTGCCAGCGGCCTCTGGGGCCAACGTCCTGACTTTC.

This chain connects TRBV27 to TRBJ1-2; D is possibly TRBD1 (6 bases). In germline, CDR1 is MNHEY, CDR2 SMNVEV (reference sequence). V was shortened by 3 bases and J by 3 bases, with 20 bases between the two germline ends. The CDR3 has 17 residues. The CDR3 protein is CASSLAFGQQEDYGYTF. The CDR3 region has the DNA TGTGCCAGCAGTTTGGCGTTTGGACAGCAGGAGGACTATGGCTACACCTTC.

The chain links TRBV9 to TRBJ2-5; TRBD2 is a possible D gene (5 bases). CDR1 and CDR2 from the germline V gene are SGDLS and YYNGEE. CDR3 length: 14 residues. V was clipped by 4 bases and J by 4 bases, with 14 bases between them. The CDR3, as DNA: TGTGCCAGCAGCCTGGGTCTAGCAGCAGAGACCCAGTACTTC. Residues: CASSLGLAAETQYF.

CDR3 residues: CASSYSNGRGGTQETQYF. The CDR3 coding sequence is TGTGCCAGCAGTTACTCTAACGGGCGAGGGGGAACCCAAGAGACCCAGTACTTC. The V and J genes are TRBV6-2 or TRBV6-3 and TRBJ2-5; a weak D match, TRBD1 (6 bases). This CDR3 spans 18 amino acids. CDR1 and CDR2 from the germline V gene are MNHEY and SVGEGT. Trimming removed 0 bases at V and 1 base at J, with 18 bases between.

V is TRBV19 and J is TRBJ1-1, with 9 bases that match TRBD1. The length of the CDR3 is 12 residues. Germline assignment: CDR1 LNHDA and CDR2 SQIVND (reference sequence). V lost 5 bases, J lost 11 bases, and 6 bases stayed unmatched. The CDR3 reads CASSFLGTGAFF. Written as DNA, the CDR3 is TGTGCCAGTAGTTTTCTAGGGACAGGGGCTTTCTTT.

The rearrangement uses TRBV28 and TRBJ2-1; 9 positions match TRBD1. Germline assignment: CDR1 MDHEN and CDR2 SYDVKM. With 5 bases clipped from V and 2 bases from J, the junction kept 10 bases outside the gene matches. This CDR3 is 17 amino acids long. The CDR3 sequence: CASSTGTGRTAYNEQFF. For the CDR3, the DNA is TGTGCCAGCAGTACCGGGACAGGGCGGACAGCCTACAATGAGCAGTTCTTC.

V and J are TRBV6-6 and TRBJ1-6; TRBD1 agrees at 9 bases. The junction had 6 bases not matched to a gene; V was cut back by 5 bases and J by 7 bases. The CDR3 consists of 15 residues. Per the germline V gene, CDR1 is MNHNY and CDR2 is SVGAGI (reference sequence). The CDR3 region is CASSQGQGPNSPLHF. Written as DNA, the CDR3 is TGTGCCAGCAGTCAAGGACAGGGGCCAAATTCACCCCTCCACTTT.

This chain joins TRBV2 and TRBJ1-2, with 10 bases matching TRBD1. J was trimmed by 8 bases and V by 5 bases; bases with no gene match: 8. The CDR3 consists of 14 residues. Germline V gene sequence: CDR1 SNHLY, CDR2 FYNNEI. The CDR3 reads CASSFTGTGEGYTF. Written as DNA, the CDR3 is TGTGCCAGCAGTTTCACCGGGACAGGGGAAGGCTACACCTTC. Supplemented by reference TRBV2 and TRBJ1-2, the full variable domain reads EPEVTQTPSHQVTQMGQEVILRCVPISNHLYFYWYRQILGQKVEFLVSFYNNEISEKSEIFDDQFSVERPDGSNFTLKIRSTKLEDSAMYFCASSFTGTGEGYTFGSGTRLTVV.